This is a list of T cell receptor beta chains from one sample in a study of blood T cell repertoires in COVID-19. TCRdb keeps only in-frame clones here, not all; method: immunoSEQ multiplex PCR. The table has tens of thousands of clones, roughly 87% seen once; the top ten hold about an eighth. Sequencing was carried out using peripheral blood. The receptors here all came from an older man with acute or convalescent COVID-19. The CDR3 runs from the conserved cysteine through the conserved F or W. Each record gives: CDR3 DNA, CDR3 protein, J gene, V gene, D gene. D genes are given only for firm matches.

cdr3_nt: TGTGCCAGCAGCTTGGCCCGGGGGGCAAAAGATACGCAGTATTTT; cdr3_aa: CASSLARGAKDTQYF; j_call: TRBJ2-3; v_call: TRBV5-4; d_call: NA
cdr3_nt: TGTGCCAGCAGTACCGACAGGGTAGTCACAGATACGCAGTATTTT; cdr3_aa: CASSTDRVVTDTQYF; j_call: TRBJ2-3; v_call: TRBV2; d_call: TRBD1
cdr3_nt: TGTGCCAGCAGTCTTCGAACAGGGGCCCCCGAGACCCAGTACTTC; cdr3_aa: CASSLRTGAPETQYF; j_call: TRBJ2-5; v_call: TRBV27; d_call: TRBD1
cdr3_nt: TGCAGCGTCGTCGGACAGGGGGCTGATGGTGAGCAGTTCTTC; cdr3_aa: CSVVGQGADGEQFF; j_call: TRBJ2-1; v_call: TRBV29-1; d_call: TRBD1
cdr3_nt: TGTGCCAGTAGAATACAGGGGGTGAACACTGAAGCTTTCTTT; cdr3_aa: CASRIQGVNTEAFF; j_call: TRBJ1-1; v_call: TRBV19; d_call: TRBD1
cdr3_nt: TGTGCCAGCAGTGACAGCCCCTACGAGCAGTACTTC; cdr3_aa: CASSDSPYEQYF; j_call: TRBJ2-7; v_call: TRBV27; d_call: NA
cdr3_nt: TGTGCCAGCAGCTTGGGACAGCTCGTACAGGGTGGCTACACCTTC; cdr3_aa: CASSLGQLVQGGYTF; j_call: TRBJ1-2; v_call: TRBV5-4; d_call: NA
cdr3_nt: TGTGCCAGCAGCCTAAGCGGGCAGTTCACAGATACGCAGTATTTT; cdr3_aa: CASSLSGQFTDTQYF; j_call: TRBJ2-3; v_call: TRBV11-2; d_call: NA
cdr3_nt: TGTGCCAGCAGCTTGTCTGCGCAGGGCAATGAGCAGTTCTTC; cdr3_aa: CASSLSAQGNEQFF; j_call: TRBJ2-1; v_call: TRBV7-9; d_call: NA
cdr3_nt: TGTGCCAGCAGCTTTGGGACAGGGGTGGACTCACCCCTCCACTTT; cdr3_aa: CASSFGTGVDSPLHF; j_call: TRBJ1-6; v_call: TRBV7-8; d_call: TRBD1
cdr3_nt: TGTGCCAGCAGGGGCGGGGCAGGCGATGGCTACACCTTC; cdr3_aa: CASRGGAGDGYTF; j_call: TRBJ1-2; v_call: TRBV6-5; d_call: NA